This passage covers 16 T cell receptor beta chains from one sample sequenced in a study of beta chain features in type 1 diabetes. Study-wide points: Shortening of TCRB CDR3s, moderate but significant, appeared in all four CD4+ subsets of Type 1 diabetes patients.

No antigen is known for these receptors. Expressed TCRB transcripts were sequenced because the entire RNA isolate underwent reverse transcription. This table comes from immunoSEQ multiplex PCR, and its TCRdb copy is limited to in-frame clones, with some not included. This table has some 640,000 clones, over 13% appearing once. The sequenced material came from naive CD4+ T cells from blood. The source is a man aged 18 to 35 with type 1 diabetes.

The chain combines TRBV30 with TRBJ1-3; tentatively, D is TRBD1 (5 bases). The CDR3 runs 16 residues. The V and J ends lost 1 base and 0 bases respectively, with 13 bases between them. Germline V gene lookup returns CDR1 GTSNPN and CDR2 SVGIG (reference sequence). The CDR3 reads CAWSEEDTFSGNTIYF. DNA of the CDR3: TGTGCCTGGAGTGAAGAGGACACCTTCTCTGGAAACACCATATATTTT.

The genes are TRBV4-1 and TRBJ2-1, with TRBD2 matching over 9 bases. CDR3 length: 15 amino acids. The V segment lost 0 bases and the J segment 4 bases; nucleotides outside the gene matches: 1. Germline V CDR1 and CDR2: MGHRA, YSYEKL. CDR3 sequence (DNA): TGCGCCAGCAGCCAAGAGACTAGCGGTTACAATGAGCAGTTCTTC. Its protein is CASSQETSGYNEQFF.

The J gene is TRBJ1-4, the V gene TRBV19; TRBD1 might be the D (5 bases). The CDR3 length is 14 residues. CDR1 and CDR2 from the germline V gene are LNHDA and SQIVND (reference sequence). Trimming took off 2 bases at V and 7 bases at J, with 11 bases between the two ends. DNA of the CDR3: TGTGCCAGTAGTATACGGGGGAAGAGTGAAAAACTGTTTTTT. Translated: CASSIRGKSEKLFF.

V and J are TRBV19 and TRBJ2-3, with D tentatively TRBD2 (5 bases). The V gene's germline CDR1 is LNHDA and CDR2 SQIVND (reference sequence). The CDR3 runs to 14 residues. V shed 1 base and J shed 2 bases, with 7 bases lying between them. The CDR3 region has the DNA TGTGCCAGTAGTATAGTAGCGATCACAGATACGCAGTATTTT. It is translated as CASSIVAITDTQYF.

The chain joins TRBV30 to TRBJ1-5, with a possible D match to TRBD1 (5 bases). Germline V gene lookup returns CDR1 GTSNPN and CDR2 SVGIG (reference sequence). Trimming pared 1 base from V and 0 bases from J, leaving 10 bases between. The CDR3 consists of 15 residues. CDR3 in amino acids: CAWSGQSYSNQPQHF. The DNA of the CDR3 is TGTGCCTGGAGTGGACAGAGCTATAGCAATCAGCCCCAGCATTTT.

The V gene is TRBV28, the J gene TRBJ1-2, with D uncertain. The CDR3 spans 14 residues. From germline, CDR1 is MDHEN and CDR2 SYDVKM. The ends were cut back, 3 bases at V and 5 bases at J, with 13 bases in the middle. CDR3 in DNA: TGTGCCAGCAGTTTCAATCCGACCGATTATGGCTACACCTTC. It encodes CASSFNPTDYGYTF.

The chain uses TRBV6-6 and TRBJ2-1; unclear D gene. Germline V lookup: CDR1 MNHNY, CDR2 SVGAGI (reference sequence). There are 14 residues in the CDR3. Trimming removed 0 bases from V and 4 bases from J, with 7 bases in between. CDR3 nucleotides: TGTGCCAGCAGTTACTCGAATCGTTACAATGAGCAGTTCTTC. It translates to CASSYSNRYNEQFF.

The chain couples TRBV10-3 to TRBJ2-7, with D maybe TRBD1 (5 bases). V lost 2 bases to trimming and J lost 2 bases, with 13 bases between them. There are 15 residues in the CDR3. Germline V gene lookup returns CDR1 ENHRY and CDR2 SYGVKD. The CDR3 loop reads CAISETQGKPYEQYF. CDR3 in DNA: TGTGCCATCAGTGAGACCCAGGGAAAGCCCTACGAGCAGTACTTC.

CDR3 coding DNA: TGTGCCAGCAGCCTTACAGGGCTTAGCACAGATACGCAGTATTTT. This codes for CASSLTGLSTDTQYF. The chain recombines TRBV7-2 with TRBJ2-3, with TRBD1 as a possible D gene (6 bases). This CDR3 has 15 residues. Trimming took 5 bases from V and 0 from J, leaving 12 bases between them. Germline lookup yields CDR1 SGHTA and CDR2 FQGNSA.

The chain is built from TRBV30 and TRBJ2-3, with D perhaps matching TRBD2 (5 bases). V was pared by 1 base and J by 8 bases, with 16 bases between. The CDR3 totals 14 residues. Germline V gives CDR1 GTSNPN, CDR2 SVGIG (reference sequence). Here the CDR3 reads CAWSGETPTATQYF. The CDR3 DNA reads as TGTGCCTGGAGTGGGGAGACTCCGACCGCTACGCAGTATTTT.

This rearrangement joins TRBV25-1 to TRBJ2-5; D tentatively reads TRBD1 or TRBD2 (5 bases each). The germline V and J ends were trimmed by 8 bases and 4 bases, with 14 bases remaining between them. CDR1 and CDR2 from the germline V gene are MGHDK and SYGVNS. The CDR3 length is 13 residues. CDR3 protein: CASRLRDPETQYF. The CDR3 DNA reads TGTGCCAGCCGCCTCCGGGACCCAGAGACCCAGTACTTC.

The chain employs TRBV7-2 and TRBJ2-7, with 12 bases identical to TRBD1. CDR1 is SGHTA and CDR2 is FQGNSA in the germline V gene. V shed 5 bases, J shed 4 bases, and the junction held 6 bases outside the gene matches. The CDR3 has 15 residues. CDR3 residues: CASSTGTGGAYEQYF. The DNA of the CDR3 is TGTGCCAGCAGCACTGGGACAGGGGGCGCATACGAGCAGTACTTC.

V usage is TRBV2 and J usage is TRBJ1-4, with D perhaps matching TRBD1 (5 bases). Between the trimmed V and J ends, which lost 4 bases and 11 bases, there was a span of 17 bases. The germline V gene encodes CDR1 SNHLY and CDR2 FYNNEI. The CDR3 sequence is 14 residues long. The CDR3 reads CASSAGQGRSKLFF. DNA of the CDR3: TGTGCCAGCAGTGCGGGGCAGGGTCGATCGAAACTGTTTTTT.

Remarks on this clone: The same CDR3 is also encoded by other DNA sequences in this sample. The chain joins TRBV11-2 to TRBJ2-5; D remains ambiguous. Trimming pared 1 base from V and 2 bases from J, leaving 2 bases between. The length of the CDR3 is 12 residues. Germline lookup yields CDR1 SGHAT and CDR2 FQNNGV. The CDR3 DNA is TGTGCCAGCAGCTTAGGTCAAGAGACCCAGTACTTC. This sequence encodes CASSLGQETQYF.

This clone appeared once. The CDR3 DNA reads as TGTGCCAGTAGTTATGAGAATTCACCCCTCCACTTT. Amino acids: CASSYENSPLHF. This chain uses TRBV19 with TRBJ1-6; D gene ambiguous. V lost 5 bases and J lost 7, with 6 bases in between. This CDR3 comprises 12 residues. Germline CDR1 is LNHDA and CDR2 is SQIVND (reference sequence). Based on the CDR3 plus reference TRBV19 and TRBJ1-6, the full variable domain is DGGITQSPKYLFRKEGQNVTLSCEQNLNHDAMYWYRQDPGQGLRLIYYSQIVNDFQKGDIAEGYSVSREKKESFPLTVTSAQKNPTAFYLCASSYENSPLHFGNGTRLTVT.

This clone was counted only a few times. The chain joins TRBV19 to TRBJ1-2; D gene uncertain. V gave up 5 bases and J gave up 8 bases, with 12 bases separating them. From germline, CDR1 is LNHDA and CDR2 SQIVND (reference sequence). The CDR3 totals 12 residues. CDR3: CASSAKLWGYTF. CDR3 DNA: TGTGCCAGTAGTGCCAAACTCTGGGGCTACACCTTC.